This T cell receptor (beta chain) was sequenced in a study of Graves' ophthalmopathy and Graves' hyperthyroidism. Across the study: Peripheral blood samples were taken at initial diagnosis, before any treatment.

The CDR3 consists of 15 residues. V was clipped by 0 bases and J by 3 bases; unmatched bases: 5. Looked up from germline, CDR1 is DFQATT and CDR2 is SNEGSKA (reference sequence). RNA transcripts were the template, and TCR beta CDR3 regions were amplified from them. After a first-round RT-PCR with HTBI primers, a second-round multiplex PCR was run. A single record per CDR3 protein comes from TCRdb applying MiXCR to the multiplex PCR reads. The table has about 480,000 distinct CDR3 sequences, approximately 15% seen once. The chain uses TRBV20-1 and TRBJ2-7; 10 bases map to TRBD2. This receptor was obtained from a woman aged 30 to 39 with Graves' ophthalmopathy. The sequenced sample consisted of blood. CDR3 bases: TGCAGTGCTAGAGACCGACGACTAGCGGGCTACGAGCAGTACTTC. Protein: CSARDRRLAGYEQYF.